Each of the 10 T cell receptor beta chains below was sequenced from the same sample in a study of OX40 agonist ivuxolimab in advanced cancers. Only in-frame clones appear in the TCRdb table, and some are missing; sequencing was by immunoSEQ multiplex PCR. The sample has around 58,000 clones, around 89% seen once. The source material was CD4+ or CD8+ T cells sorted from blood, sampled in a trial of the OX40 agonist ivuxolimab. Receptors were obtained from an adult with an advanced solid tumor such as melanoma, head and neck, liver or kidney cancer.

The chain has TRBV7-3 and TRBJ2-2; unclear D gene. The CDR3 is 16 residues long. Germline CDR1 is SGHTA and CDR2 is FQGTGA. Trimming stripped 0 bases from V and 10 bases from J, with 18 bases between. The CDR3: CASSLTRRGPGQELFF. CDR3 DNA sequence: TGTGCCAGCAGCTTAACCAGACGTGGGCCAGGTCAGGAGCTGTTTTTT.

This sequence joins TRBV6-5 and TRBJ1-1; TRBD1 is a possible D gene (6 bases). The CDR3 spans 15 residues. Deletions cut 2 bases from V and 5 bases from J, with 15 bases between. Germline V gene lookup returns CDR1 MNHEY and CDR2 SVGAGI. CDR3 sequence: CASSYSGGLSTEAFF. CDR3 nucleotide sequence: TGTGCCAGCAGTTACAGTGGGGGGCTGTCGACTGAAGCTTTCTTT.

The V call is TRBV21-1, the J call TRBJ1-5; the DNA was not compared with TRBD1, the D call given in the table. TRBV21-1 is a pseudogene segment. The CDR3 consists of 16 residues. CDR3 residues: CASSTGGDSLNQPQHF. The CDR3 nucleotides read TGTGCCAGCAGCACAGGAGGGGACAGCCTCAATCAGCCCCAGCATTTT.

The chain carries TRBV5-1 and TRBJ2-1; 7 nucleotides match TRBD2. V lost 4 bases, J lost 5 bases, and 9 bases stayed unmatched. This CDR3 comprises 15 residues. Germline CDR1 SGHRS, CDR2 YFSETQ. CDR3 amino acids: CASSRGGSSNNEQFF. CDR3 DNA: TGCGCCAGCAGCCGGGGCGGGAGCAGTAACAATGAGCAGTTCTTC.

The sample holds a few counts of this clone. V gene TRBV27 combines with J gene TRBJ2-6; D ambiguous. The germline CDR1 and CDR2 sequences are MNHEY and SMNVEV (reference sequence). The CDR3 is 15 residues long. V shed 2 bases and J shed 0 bases, with 5 bases lying between them. CDR3 nucleotide sequence: TGTGCCAGCAGTTTACTCAGCTCTGGGGCCAACGTCCTGACTTTC. As protein: CASSLLSSGANVLTF. The full variable domain, rest sourced from reference TRBV27 and TRBJ2-6, is EAQVTQNPRYLITVTGKKLTVTCSQNMNHEYMSWYRQDPGLGLRQIYYSMNVEVTDKGDVPEGYKVSRKEKRNFPLILESPSPNQTSLYFCASSLLSSGANVLTFGAGSRLTVL.

This chain links TRBV2 with TRBJ1-2; 8 bases map to TRBD1. Germline V gives CDR1 SNHLY, CDR2 FYNNEI. This CDR3 is built from 14 residues. Trimming at V came to 6 bases and at J to 6 bases, leaving 9 bases not matched to a gene. The CDR3 reads CASSRDRTSDGYTF. In DNA form, the CDR3 reads TGTGCCAGCAGCCGGGACAGGACCTCTGATGGCTACACCTTC.

This clone has a single count. The chain has TRBV28 and TRBJ1-4, with 11 bases aligning to TRBD1. Losses at the gene ends were 3 bases for V and 10 bases for J; bases not matched to a gene: 4. CDR1 is MDHEN and CDR2 is SYDVKM in the germline V gene. The CDR3 is 14 amino acids. The CDR3 loop is CASSFWTGGGKLFF. The CDR3 DNA reads TGTGCCAGCAGTTTCTGGACAGGGGGCGGAAAACTGTTTTTT.

This chain joins TRBV10-3 and TRBJ2-7; possibly TRBD2 for D (7 bases). Germline CDR1 reads ENHRY; CDR2 reads SYGVKD. The CDR3 covers 13 residues. The V gene lost 4 bases and the J gene lost 3 bases, with 10 bases spanning the gap. The CDR3: CAISGGGVYEQYF. For the CDR3, the DNA is TGTGCCATCAGTGGGGGGGGCGTCTACGAGCAGTACTTC.

J is TRBJ2-7 and V is TRBV7-9; 8 bases line up with TRBD1. The V gene's germline CDR1 is SEHNR and CDR2 FQNEAQ (reference sequence). Trimming cost V 3 bases and J 5 bases; bases outside gene matches: 9. The CDR3 contains 15 residues. The CDR3 here is CASSFRTGNFDEQYF. In DNA, the CDR3 is TGTGCCAGCAGCTTCCGGACAGGGAATTTCGACGAGCAGTACTTC.

CDR3 protein: CASSPSGRSQETQYF. CDR3 nucleotides: TGTGCCAGCAGCCCGAGCGGGAGATCCCAAGAGACCCAGTACTTC. V and J are TRBV7-2 and TRBJ2-5; TRBD2 matches 8 bases. The germline gives CDR1 SGHTA, CDR2 FQGNSA. Losses at the gene ends were 5 bases for V and 1 base for J; bases not matched to a gene: 6. The CDR3 consists of 15 residues.